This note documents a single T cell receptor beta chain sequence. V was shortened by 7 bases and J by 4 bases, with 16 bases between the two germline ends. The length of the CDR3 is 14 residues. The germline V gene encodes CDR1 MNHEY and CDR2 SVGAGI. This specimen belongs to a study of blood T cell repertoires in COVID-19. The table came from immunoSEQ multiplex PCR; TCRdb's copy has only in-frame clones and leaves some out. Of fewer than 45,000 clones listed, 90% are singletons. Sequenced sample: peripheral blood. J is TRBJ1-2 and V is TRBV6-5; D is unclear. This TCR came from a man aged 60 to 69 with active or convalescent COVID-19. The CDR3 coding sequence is TGTGCCAGCACCCAAGGGTCGGGATTCTATGGCTACACCTTC. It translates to CASTQGSGFYGYTF.